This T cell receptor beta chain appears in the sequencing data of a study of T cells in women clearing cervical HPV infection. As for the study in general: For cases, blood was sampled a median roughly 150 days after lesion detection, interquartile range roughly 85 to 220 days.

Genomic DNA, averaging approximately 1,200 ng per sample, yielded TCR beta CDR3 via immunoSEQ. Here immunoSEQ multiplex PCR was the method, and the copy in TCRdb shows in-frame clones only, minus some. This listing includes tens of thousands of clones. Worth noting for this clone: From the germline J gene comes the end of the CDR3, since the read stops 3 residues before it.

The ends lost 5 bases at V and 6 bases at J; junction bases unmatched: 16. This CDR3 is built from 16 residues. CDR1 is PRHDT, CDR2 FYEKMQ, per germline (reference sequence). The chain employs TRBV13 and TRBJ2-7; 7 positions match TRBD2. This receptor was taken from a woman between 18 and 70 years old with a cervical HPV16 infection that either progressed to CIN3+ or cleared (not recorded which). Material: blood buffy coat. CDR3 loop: CASSPRTGPGGGEQYF. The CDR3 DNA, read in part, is TGTGCCAGCAGCCCCCGTACCGGACCTGGGGGGGGCGAG.